The 22 T cell receptor beta chains below come from one sample, sequenced in a study of blood T cell repertoires in COVID-19. Libraries were prepared by immunoSEQ multiplex PCR; TCRdb keeps only in-frame clonotypes and omits some of them. The sample holds roughly 200,000 clones, around 84% seen once. Sample: peripheral blood. The source is an elderly woman with active or convalescent COVID-19.

Turning to this clone: Other nucleotide sequences from this sample produce the same CDR3. The chain has TRBV5-4 and TRBJ1-1; the D gene is possibly TRBD1 (5 bases). Germline CDR1 SGHNT, CDR2 YYREEE (reference sequence). Trimming cost V 3 bases and J 1 base, with 7 bases left between them. The CDR3 extends over 13 amino acids. The DNA for the CDR3 is TGTGCCAGCAGCTATGACAGGAACACTGAAGCTTTCTTT. Translated: CASSYDRNTEAFF.

The genes are TRBV4-2 and TRBJ1-2, with D possibly being TRBD1 (5 bases). Trimming left V 0 bases short and J 4 bases short, with 15 bases between. The CDR3 has 16 residues. Germline V CDR1 and CDR2: LGHNA, YNFKEQ. CDR3 nucleotide sequence: TGTGCCAGCAGCCAAGATGGGGCAGGAACCTCCTATGGCTACACCTTC. This encodes CASSQDGAGTSYGYTF.

This chain joins TRBV11-2 and TRBJ1-1; no definite D call. There are 11 residues in the CDR3. The V end was cut by 5 bases, the J end by 7 bases, with 8 bases between. Germline CDR1 reads SGHAT; CDR2 reads FQNNGV. Here the CDR3 reads CASSGGDEAFF. The CDR3 region has the DNA TGTGCCAGCAGCGGCGGGGATGAAGCTTTCTTT. The complete variable domain, with remaining parts taken from reference TRBV11-2 and TRBJ1-1, reads EAGVAQSPRYKIIEKRQSVAFWCNPISGHATLYWYQQILGQGPKLLIQFQNNGVVDDSQLPKDRFSAERLKGVDSTLKIQPAKLEDSAVYLCASSGGDEAFFGQGTRLTVV.

The chain uses TRBV5-1 and TRBJ1-3; a weak D match, TRBD1 (6 bases). From germline, CDR1 is SGHRS and CDR2 YFSETQ. CDR3 length equals 16 residues. V shed 3 bases and J shed 0 bases, with 13 bases lying between them. CDR3 in DNA: TGCGCCAGCAGCTGGAAAGGGGGATCCTCTGGAAACACCATATATTTT. Translating it yields CASSWKGGSSGNTIYF.

This clone was detected only once. This rearrangement joins TRBV3-1 (or the pseudogene TRBV3-2) to TRBJ2-7; TRBD2 is a possible D gene (5 bases). Germline CDR1 and CDR2: LGHDT and YNNKEL (reference sequence). This CDR3 is 14 amino acids long. Trimming took 8 bases from V and 3 from J, leaving 17 bases between them. The CDR3 region has the DNA TGTGCCAGCGGTAGATCGGCGGGCGGCTACGAGCAGTACTTC. Translated, it gives CASGRSAGGYEQYF.

The V call is TRBV20-1, the J call TRBJ2-2; no clear D. The CDR3 extends over 11 amino acids. The V and J ends lost 5 bases and 4 bases respectively, with 5 bases between them. In germline, CDR1 is DFQATT, CDR2 SNEGSKA (reference sequence). The CDR3 is CSALLTGELFF. The CDR3 nucleotides are TGCAGTGCTCTCCTCACCGGGGAGCTGTTTTTT.

The chain links TRBV27 to TRBJ2-1; 8 bases are shared with TRBD2. V trimming: 5 bases; J trimming: 10 bases; junction bases outside the gene matches: 16. The CDR3 runs 16 residues. Per the germline V gene, CDR1 is MNHEY and CDR2 is SMNVEV (reference sequence). CDR3 sequence: CASSRKSGTREGEQFF. CDR3 DNA sequence: TGTGCCAGCAGTAGGAAGTCCGGGACTAGGGAAGGCGAGCAGTTCTTC.

This chain uses TRBV20-1 with TRBJ1-2, with TRBD1 matching 8 bases. The CDR3 loop spans 14 amino acids. In germline, CDR1 is DFQATT, CDR2 SNEGSKA (reference sequence). V dropped 3 bases and J dropped 7; count of bases not matched to a gene: 10. The CDR3 DNA sequence: TGCAGTGCTAGTCGTTCGCAGGGGGCGCGTGGCTACACCTTC. This sequence encodes CSASRSQGARGYTF.

Written as DNA, the CDR3 is TGTGCCAGCAGCTTAGGAGGTTACTCCTACGAGCAGTACTTC. It encodes CASSLGGYSYEQYF. V and J are TRBV7-9 and TRBJ2-7; D not resolved. Trimming took 1 base from V and 0 from J, leaving 7 bases between them. The CDR3 has 14 amino acids. Germline V CDR1 and CDR2: SEHNR, FQNEAQ (reference sequence).

This chain joins TRBV7-9 and TRBJ1-2, with a possible D match to TRBD1 (6 bases). V was shortened by 5 bases and J by 5 bases, with 12 bases between the two germline ends. CDR1 SEHNR and CDR2 FQNEAQ come from the germline V gene (reference sequence). The CDR3 has 13 amino acids. This chain's CDR3 is CASSTEGGYGYTF. For the CDR3, the DNA is TGTGCCAGCAGCACGGAAGGGGGATATGGCTACACCTTC.

V usage is TRBV6-1 and J usage is TRBJ1-3, with TRBD1 identical over 8 bases. Trimming took 2 bases from V and 2 from J; bases not matched to a gene: 2. This CDR3 comprises 15 residues. Germline lookup yields CDR1 MNHNS and CDR2 SASEGT. The DNA of the CDR3 is TGTGCCAGCAGTGAACAACAGGGGGCTGGAAACACCATATATTTT. The encoded protein is CASSEQQGAGNTIYF.

This clone was detected only a few times. The chain couples TRBV5-3 to TRBJ1-5, with D possibly TRBD1 on 5 matching bases. TRBV5-3 belongs to the ORF category, with a function that is uncertain. The CDR3 totals 17 residues. V was clipped by 6 bases and J by 1 base, with 20 bases between them. In DNA, the CDR3 is TGTGCCAGAATAACACCACAGGACCCGGTGAGCAATCAGCCCCAGCATTTT. Protein sequence: CARITPQDPVSNQPQHF.

This clone was seen a handful of times. The V and J genes are TRBV5-5 and TRBJ2-7, with D maybe TRBD1 (7 bases). CDR3 length equals 16 residues. V lost 0 bases to trimming and J lost 3 bases, with 16 bases between them. CDR1 and CDR2 from the germline V gene are SGHKS and YYEKEE (reference sequence). The CDR3 DNA is TGTGCCAGCAGCTTGGCAGGGGGACTGATGTACTACGAGCAGTACTTC. Translated, it gives CASSLAGGLMYYEQYF.

The chain couples TRBV19 to TRBJ2-1, with 9 bases fitting TRBD1. J lost 6 bases, V lost 7 bases, and 13 bases had no gene match. The CDR3 length is 16 residues. Germline V gene data show CDR1 as LNHDA and CDR2 as SQIVND (reference sequence). The CDR3 coding sequence is TGTGCCAGTAAGAGAACCCCGGGACAGGGAGTCAATGAGCAGTTCTTC. This encodes CASKRTPGQGVNEQFF.

This chain joins TRBV7-9 and TRBJ1-2; TRBD1 matches at 8 bases. This CDR3 has 14 residues. V was clipped by 2 bases and J by 6 bases; unmatched bases: 5. Germline CDR1 is SEHNR and CDR2 is FQNEAQ (reference sequence). The DNA for the CDR3 is TGTGCCAGCAGCTTAAGAGGACAGGGTGATGGCTACACCTTC. Protein product: CASSLRGQGDGYTF.

The CDR3 DNA sequence: TGTGCCAGCAGCCAACAGGTCACAGATACGCAGTATTTT. This encodes CASSQQVTDTQYF. The V and J genes are TRBV7-3 and TRBJ2-3, with a tentative D call TRBD1 (5 bases). Trimming took 5 bases from V and 2 from J, leaving 8 bases between them. This CDR3 is 13 amino acids long. Germline V lookup: CDR1 SGHTA, CDR2 FQGTGA.

V gene TRBV11-3 combines with J gene TRBJ2-1; 12 positions match TRBD1. In germline, CDR1 is SGHNT, CDR2 YENEEA. With V trimmed by 5 bases and J by 6 bases, 2 bases remained unmatched. The CDR3 length is 14 residues. In nucleotides, the CDR3 is TGTGCCAGCAGCGGGGACAGGGGGCTCAATGAGCAGTTCTTC. This sequence encodes CASSGDRGLNEQFF.

The V and J genes are TRBV5-1 and TRBJ2-3; D is possibly TRBD2 (5 bases). Germline V CDR1 and CDR2: SGHRS, YFSETQ. Trimming left V 2 bases short and J 3 bases short, with 16 bases between. CDR3 size: 16 residues. The CDR3: CASSFPPGKSTDTQYF. The DNA of the CDR3 is TGCGCCAGCAGCTTCCCTCCGGGGAAAAGTACAGATACGCAGTATTTT.

The chain recombines TRBV5-4 with TRBJ2-5, with 8 bases aligning to TRBD1. V lost 3 bases and J lost 4; bases outside the gene matches: 11. Germline values: CDR1 SGHNT, CDR2 YYREEE (reference sequence). CDR3 length: 16 residues. DNA for the CDR3: TGTGCCAGCAGCTCGCCGAGCAACAGGGGGGCAGAGACCCAGTACTTC. Its translation is CASSSPSNRGAETQYF.

The chain employs TRBV4-2 and TRBJ1-4; no definite D call. V was cut by 8 bases and J by 0 bases, with 16 bases left in between. In germline, CDR1 is LGHNA, CDR2 YNFKEQ. The CDR3 runs to 16 residues. The CDR3, as DNA: TGTGCCAGCGGCTTAAGTACAGCTACAACTAATGAAAAACTGTTTTTT. Its translation: CASGLSTATTNEKLFF.

CDR3 amino acids: CASSGTLGYNEQFF. CDR3 nucleotides: TGCGCCAGCAGCGGGACATTGGGATACAATGAGCAGTTCTTC. V and J are TRBV5-1 and TRBJ2-1, with D perhaps matching TRBD1 (6 bases). V lost 4 bases and J lost 4, with 12 bases in between. Germline assignment: CDR1 SGHRS and CDR2 YFSETQ. The CDR3 runs to 14 residues.

V is TRBV15 and J is TRBJ2-5; 13 nucleotides match TRBD2. Looked up from germline, CDR1 is LNHNV and CDR2 is YYDKDF (reference sequence). Losses at the gene ends were 6 bases for V and 2 bases for J; bases not matched to a gene: 6. The CDR3 extends over 16 amino acids. CDR3 coding DNA: TGTGCCACCAGTGGACTAGCGGGAGACCCACAAGAGACCCAGTACTTC. As protein: CATSGLAGDPQETQYF.